These 10 T cell receptor beta chains were sequenced from one sample in a study of OX40 agonist ivuxolimab in advanced cancers. TCRdb's table, derived via immunoSEQ multiplex PCR, lists solely in-frame clones and lacks some. Of more than 65,000 clones in the sample, roughly 80% are singletons; the top ten hold 5.5% to 7.5%. This specimen consisted of CD4+ or CD8+ T cells sorted from blood, obtained in a trial of the OX40 agonist ivuxolimab. Receptor source: an adult with an advanced solid tumor such as melanoma, head and neck, liver or kidney cancer.

CDR3 DNA sequence: TGTGCCAGCAGTGGACAGTCCTACGAGCAGTACTTC. As protein: CASSGQSYEQYF. The gene calls are TRBV28 and TRBJ2-7, with TRBD1 as a possible D gene (6 bases). V lost 5 bases, J lost 1 base, and 6 bases lay in between. The CDR3 length is 12 residues. CDR1 and CDR2 (germline): MDHEN, SYDVKM.

This clone was observed once. The rearrangement joins TRBV28 to TRBJ1-1; D is possibly TRBD1 (5 bases). Trimming shortened V by 5 bases and J by 9 bases, and 16 bases separated the two germline ends. The CDR3 spans 13 residues. Germline CDR1 and CDR2: MDHEN and SYDVKM. The CDR3 region has the DNA TGTGCCAGCAGTCTGCGGGCCGGGGCGCAAGCTTTCTTT. Translating it yields CASSLRAGAQAFF.

The chain carries TRBV7-2 and TRBJ1-3; D not resolved. Trimming cost V 1 base and J 3 bases, with 1 base left between them. CDR1 SGHTA and CDR2 FQGNSA come from the germline V gene. The CDR3 runs 12 residues. The CDR3 protein is CASSLDGNTIYF. The CDR3, as DNA: TGTGCCAGCAGCTTAGATGGAAACACCATATATTTT.

This chain uses TRBV11-2 with TRBJ2-5; D call uncertain. Trimming took 1 base from V and 6 from J, leaving 9 bases between them. The CDR3 covers 13 residues. Germline V gene data show CDR1 as SGHAT and CDR2 as FQNNGV. The CDR3 loop reads CASSLVVLQTQYF. CDR3 bases: TGTGCCAGCAGCTTAGTCGTCTTGCAGACCCAGTACTTC.

For the CDR3, the DNA is TGTGCCAGCAGTCCCTTACATTTAAGATTCACCGGGGAGCTGTTTTTT. Its protein is CASSPLHLRFTGELFF. This chain connects TRBV6-6 to TRBJ2-2; D call uncertain. Germline V CDR1 and CDR2: MNHNY, SVGAGI (reference sequence). The V and J ends lost 5 bases and 4 bases respectively, with 17 bases between them. The CDR3 has 16 amino acids.

The CDR3 nucleotides are TGTGCCATCGGCCGGGACTCCGACACAGATACGCAGTATTTT. It encodes CAIGRDSDTDTQYF. This chain uses TRBV10-3 with TRBJ2-3, with D perhaps TRBD2 (6 bases). Trimming cost V 8 bases and J 2 bases, with 14 bases left between them. Germline lookup yields CDR1 ENHRY and CDR2 SYGVKD. There are 14 residues in the CDR3.

The V and J genes are TRBV27 and TRBJ1-3; D remains unclear. This CDR3 is built from 15 residues. The V gene's germline CDR1 is MNHEY and CDR2 SMNVEV (reference sequence). Trimming pared 0 bases from V and 2 bases from J, leaving 8 bases between. The CDR3: CASSLSVDPGNTIYF. Here the CDR3 DNA reads TGTGCCAGCAGTTTATCAGTGGACCCTGGAAACACCATATATTTT.

This sequence joins TRBV7-9 and TRBJ2-1; D not certain. CDR1 and CDR2 from the germline V gene are SEHNR and FQNEAQ (reference sequence). Deletions cut 5 bases from V and 8 bases from J, with 19 bases between. There are 15 residues in the CDR3. The CDR3 sequence is CASSPAQFLTDEQFF. CDR3 in DNA: TGTGCCAGCAGCCCAGCCCAATTTTTGACCGATGAGCAGTTCTTC.

The chain recombines TRBV15 with TRBJ2-2, with D unclear. V shed 1 base and J shed 1 base, with 4 bases lying between them. Germline V gene sequence: CDR1 LNHNV, CDR2 YYDKDF (reference sequence). The CDR3 is 14 amino acids. The CDR3 region has the DNA TGTGCCACCAGCAGAGCGGGGAACACCGGGGAGCTGTTTTTT. This codes for CATSRAGNTGELFF. The full variable domain, completed using reference TRBV15 and TRBJ2-2, is DAMVIQNPRYQVTQFGKPVTLSCSQTLNHNVMYWYQQKSSQAPKLLFHYYDKDFNNEADTPDNFQSRRPNTSFCFLDIRSPGLGDTAMYLCATSRAGNTGELFFGEGSRLTVL.

The V and J genes are TRBV29-1 and TRBJ2-7, with D perhaps TRBD1 (5 bases). Germline assignment: CDR1 SQVTM and CDR2 ANQGSEA. There are 13 residues in the CDR3. Trimming stripped 1 base from V and 2 bases from J, with 9 bases between. The CDR3 protein is CSVEGGQTYEQYF. In DNA form, the CDR3 reads TGCAGCGTTGAAGGGGGCCAGACCTACGAGCAGTACTTC.